One sample yielded the 30 T cell receptor beta chains listed below, sequenced in a study of cytomegalovirus exposure and HLA in healthy donors. The PCR contained 60 Vbeta and 13 Jbeta primers. Only in-frame clones appear in the TCRdb table, and some are missing; sequencing was by immunoSEQ multiplex PCR. The sample includes 130,000 to 150,000 clones, more than 75% of them seen just once. The sequenced sample consisted of PBMCs. Receptor source: a young man in good health and CMV-seronegative.

The chain joins TRBV30 to TRBJ2-7; perhaps TRBD2 as D (6 bases). CDR3 length equals 15 residues. Germline V gene lookup returns CDR1 GTSNPN and CDR2 SVGIG (reference sequence). The V gene lost 4 bases and the J gene lost 6 bases, with 22 bases spanning the gap. The CDR3 region is CAWTHVGGARGEQYF. The CDR3 nucleotides are TGTGCCTGGACCCACGTCGGGGGAGCCCGGGGCGAGCAGTACTTC.

A note on this clone: Sequence at one end of the junction differs from germline and may be a read error. The CDR3 spells CAGSRGQGGGTEAFF. CDR3 coding DNA: TGCGCCGGCAGCCGGGGACAGGGGGGCGGTACTGAAGCTTTCTTT. The chain couples TRBV5-1 to TRBJ1-1; 11 positions agree with TRBD1. This CDR3 contains 15 residues. Germline CDR1 reads SGHRS; CDR2 reads YFSETQ. Looking up the rest from reference TRBV5-1 and TRBJ1-1 gives the full variable domain: KAGVTQTPRYLIKTRGQQVTLSCSPISGHRSVSWYQQTPGQGLQFLFEYFSETQRNKGNFPGRFSGRQFSNSRSEMNVSTLELGDSALYLCAGSRGQGGGTEAFFGQGTRLTVV.

This chain connects TRBV7-7 to TRBJ2-1, with D tentatively TRBD1 (5 bases). Between the trimmed V and J ends, which lost 1 base and 7 bases, there was a span of 8 bases. Germline V CDR1 and CDR2: SSHAT, FNYEAQ (reference sequence). The CDR3 contains 13 residues. The CDR3 coding sequence is TGTGCCAGCAGCTTAGGACAGATTAATGAGCAGTTCTTC. It is translated as CASSLGQINEQFF.

This chain links TRBV15 with TRBJ1-2, with D tentatively TRBD1 (5 bases). V shed 3 bases and J shed 2 bases, with 10 bases lying between them. The CDR3 spans 14 residues. CDR1 is LNHNV and CDR2 is YYDKDF in the germline V gene (reference sequence). DNA for the CDR3: TGTGCCACCAGCAGGCAGGGTGGCAACTATGGCTACACCTTC. It codes for CATSRQGGNYGYTF.

The chain joins TRBV27 to TRBJ2-5; 11 nucleotides agree with TRBD2. The CDR3 runs 18 residues. The ends lost 3 bases at V and 7 bases at J; junction bases unmatched: 16. The germline V gene has CDR1 MNHEY and CDR2 SMNVEV (reference sequence). CDR3 DNA sequence: TGTGCCAGCAGTTTGCGGCCACCGGGACTAGCGGTCTTAGTGACCCAGTACTTC. It yields the protein CASSLRPPGLAVLVTQYF.

The rearrangement uses TRBV5-1 and TRBJ1-3; 12 bases agree with TRBD1. Losses at the gene ends were 4 bases for V and 7 bases for J; bases not matched to a gene: 12. Germline V gene lookup returns CDR1 SGHRS and CDR2 YFSETQ. The CDR3 runs to 17 residues. This chain's CDR3 is CASSRGQGANLGNTIYF. DNA of the CDR3: TGCGCCAGCAGCCGGGGACAGGGGGCAAATCTCGGGAACACCATATATTTT.

The chain carries TRBV23-1 and TRBJ2-5, with 8 bases lining up with TRBD2. TRBV23-1 is assigned to the ORF class and has an uncertain function. Trimming took 8 bases from V and 5 from J; bases not matched to a gene: 10. The CDR3 has 14 amino acids. Here the CDR3 DNA reads TGCGCCAGCGAGGGGCGACCGGGGGGGGAGACCCAGTACTTC. Amino acid sequence: CASEGRPGGETQYF.

This clone was recorded a few times. The chain is built from TRBV27 and TRBJ2-3; TRBD1 agrees at 10 bases. CDR3 length: 16 amino acids. V gave up 5 bases and J gave up 6 bases; unmatched junction bases: 11. In germline, CDR1 is MNHEY, CDR2 SMNVEV (reference sequence). CDR3 protein: CASSKTGTGVRDTQYF. The CDR3 nucleotides are TGTGCCAGCAGTAAAACCGGGACAGGGGTCCGGGATACGCAGTATTTT.

The rearrangement links TRBV28 to TRBJ2-7, with D tentatively TRBD1 (6 bases). Trimming cost V 5 bases and J 6 bases, with 11 bases left between them. The CDR3 has 12 amino acids. The germline V gene encodes CDR1 MDHEN and CDR2 SYDVKM. The CDR3, as DNA: TGTGCCAGCAGTGAGGGGGTGAGCGAGCAGTACTTC. This encodes CASSEGVSEQYF.

This chain uses TRBV7-8 with TRBJ1-5; D gene uncertain. Trimming left V 5 bases short and J 3 bases short, with 14 bases between. The CDR3 covers 15 residues. The V gene's germline CDR1 is SGHVS and CDR2 FQNEAQ. CDR3 region: CASSPRDFYNQPQHF. In nucleotides, the CDR3 is TGTGCCAGCAGCCCCAGAGACTTTTACAATCAGCCCCAGCATTTT.

There are a few counts of this clone. One junction end disagrees with the germline gene, perhaps due to a read error. The rearrangement joins TRBV30 to TRBJ1-2, with D possibly TRBD1 on 5 matching bases. There are 14 residues in the CDR3. Germline CDR1 and CDR2: GTSNPN and SVGIG (reference sequence). The CDR3: CAWSVLRTRGQKRF. CDR3 in DNA: TGTGCCTGGAGTGTACTAAGGACAAGGGGCCAAAAACGTTTC.

The J gene is TRBJ1-1, the V gene TRBV10-3; D uncertain. Germline CDR1 reads ENHRY; CDR2 reads SYGVKD. With 7 bases removed from V and 3 bases from J, the gap between germline ends came to 12 bases. This CDR3 spans 13 amino acids. The CDR3 bases are TGTGCCATCACTCCGAAGGAGGACACTGAAGCTTTCTTT. Translating it yields CAITPKEDTEAFF.

The V gene is TRBV25-1, the J gene TRBJ1-1; D may be TRBD1 (5 bases). With 3 bases removed from V and 5 bases from J, the gap between germline ends came to 22 bases. Germline V gene sequence: CDR1 MGHDK, CDR2 SYGVNS. The CDR3 loop spans 17 amino acids. CDR3 loop: CASSEDGVAGLLTEAFF. The CDR3, as DNA: TGTGCCAGCAGTGAGGACGGTGTAGCAGGGCTGTTGACTGAAGCTTTCTTT.

This clone was picked up a small number of times. The J gene is TRBJ1-5, the V gene TRBV27; 10 bases fit TRBD1. J was trimmed by 7 bases and V by 1 base; bases with no gene match: 7. From germline, CDR1 is MNHEY and CDR2 SMNVEV (reference sequence). CDR3 length: 16 amino acids. The CDR3 coding sequence is TGTGCCAGCAGTTTATTCCGGGACAGGGGACGGCAGCCCCAGCATTTT. It translates to CASSLFRDRGRQPQHF.

The rearrangement joins TRBV18 to TRBJ2-7; D not resolved. The CDR3 totals 15 residues. The germline V gene encodes CDR1 KGHSH and CDR2 LQKENI. Trimming cost V 3 bases and J 0 bases, with 12 bases left between them. DNA for the CDR3: TGTGCCAGCTCACCTCTTCGCGGCAGCTCCTACGAGCAGTACTTC. This gives the protein CASSPLRGSSYEQYF.

The chain has TRBV7-7 and TRBJ1-4; the match to TRBD1 covers 9 bases. The CDR3 spans 13 residues. CDR1 and CDR2 (germline): SSHAT, FNYEAQ (reference sequence). With 5 bases clipped from V and 8 bases from J, the junction kept 3 bases outside the gene matches. The CDR3 protein is CASSADRGEKLFF. As DNA, the CDR3 is TGTGCCAGCAGCGCGGACAGGGGCGAAAAACTGTTTTTT.

The chain uses TRBV5-4 and TRBJ2-7, with 7 nucleotides matching TRBD2. Trimming took 3 bases from V and 5 from J; bases not matched to a gene: 11. Germline V lookup: CDR1 SGHNT, CDR2 YYREEE (reference sequence). The CDR3 totals 15 residues. CDR3 sequence (DNA): TGTGCCAGCAGCTCCGGTGCGGGGGTCCAGAACGAGCAGTACTTC. Protein: CASSSGAGVQNEQYF.

The chain carries TRBV28 and TRBJ2-5, with TRBD1 identical over 7 bases. The length of the CDR3 is 17 residues. Trimming removed 1 base from V and 11 bases from J; junction bases left unmatched: 19. CDR1 and CDR2 (germline): MDHEN, SYDVKM. The CDR3 DNA sequence: TGTGCCAGCAGTTTATCCCCTAACCTACGACAGGGTCAGTGGCAGTACTTC. This codes for CASSLSPNLRQGQWQYF. The variable domain in full, completed from reference TRBV28 and TRBJ2-5, reads DVKVTQSSRYLVKRTGEKVFLECVQDMDHENMFWYRQDPGLGLRLIYFSYDVKMKEKGDIPEGYSVSREKKERFSLILESASTNQTSMYLCASSLSPNLRQGQWQYFGPGTRLLVL.

This rearrangement joins TRBV19 to TRBJ1-4, with 7 nucleotides matching TRBD1. With 8 bases clipped from V and 0 bases from J, the junction kept 6 bases outside the gene matches. The CDR3 covers 15 residues. Looked up from germline, CDR1 is LNHDA and CDR2 is SQIVND (reference sequence). CDR3 region: CASFQGDATNEKLFF. The CDR3 region has the DNA TGTGCCAGTTTTCAGGGGGACGCAACTAATGAAAAACTGTTTTTT.

This sequence joins TRBV19 and TRBJ2-7; 9 bases match TRBD2. From germline, CDR1 is LNHDA and CDR2 SQIVND (reference sequence). The CDR3 totals 14 residues. V lost 6 bases and J lost 2; bases outside the gene matches: 5. This CDR3 reads CASRPTSGAYEQYF. The CDR3 nucleotides read TGTGCCAGTAGGCCGACTAGCGGAGCCTACGAGCAGTACTTC.

This clone was seen a single time. The chain employs TRBV28 and TRBJ2-7; maybe TRBD2 (5 bases). Germline V CDR1 and CDR2: MDHEN, SYDVKM. V lost 3 bases to trimming and J lost 3 bases, with 18 bases between them. This CDR3 is 16 amino acids long. DNA for the CDR3: TGTGCCAGCAGTTTCTTCGAGCGGACGGTGGACTACGAGCAGTACTTC. Translation: CASSFFERTVDYEQYF. The full variable domain, with the rest looked up from reference TRBV28 and TRBJ2-7, is DVKVTQSSRYLVKRTGEKVFLECVQDMDHENMFWYRQDPGLGLRLIYFSYDVKMKEKGDIPEGYSVSREKKERFSLILESASTNQTSMYLCASSFFERTVDYEQYFGPGTRLTVT.

J is TRBJ1-2 and V is TRBV19; TRBD1 agrees at 7 bases. The ends lost 3 bases at V and 4 bases at J; junction bases unmatched: 8. The CDR3 contains 15 residues. The germline CDR1 and CDR2 sequences are LNHDA and SQIVND (reference sequence). The CDR3 reads CASSMDSRGFYGYTF. CDR3 coding DNA: TGTGCCAGTAGTATGGATAGCAGGGGGTTCTATGGCTACACCTTC.

J is TRBJ1-2 and V is TRBV4-2, with D possibly matching TRBD1 (6 bases). V was clipped by 3 bases and J by 2 bases, with 7 bases between them. The germline CDR1 and CDR2 sequences are LGHNA and YNFKEQ. The CDR3 totals 13 residues. CDR3 nucleotides: TGTGCCAGCAGCCAGGGGGCAAACTATGGCTACACCTTC. The encoded protein is CASSQGANYGYTF.

The CDR3 DNA is TGTGCCAGCAGCTCAGAAACCTTGACAGGGATGAACACTGAAGCTTTCTTT. This translates into CASSSETLTGMNTEAFF. The chain has TRBV11-3 and TRBJ1-1, with 7 bases that match TRBD1. V was pared by 4 bases and J by 0 bases, with 11 bases of the junction left unmatched. The CDR3 consists of 17 residues. Germline V lookup: CDR1 SGHNT, CDR2 YENEEA.

The CDR3 sequence is CASSLSGRDDEQYF. CDR3 in DNA: TGTGCCAGCAGCCTTAGCGGGAGGGACGACGAGCAGTACTTC. J is TRBJ2-7 and V is TRBV7-2, with TRBD2 matching over 11 bases. CDR1 SGHTA and CDR2 FQGNSA come from the germline V gene. The CDR3 spans 14 residues. Losses at the gene ends were 5 bases for V and 5 bases for J; bases not matched to a gene: 5.

This chain connects TRBV6-6 to TRBJ2-3, with 11 bases fitting TRBD2. V lost 10 bases to trimming and J lost 5 bases; unmatched junction nucleotides: 11. This CDR3 is built from 15 residues. Germline lookup yields CDR1 MNHNY and CDR2 SVGAGI (reference sequence). As DNA, the CDR3 is TGTGCCACCACATTAGCGGGAGGGGCAGGAGATACGCAGTATTTT. Translation gives CATTLAGGAGDTQYF.

V and J are TRBV19 and TRBJ2-3, with D possibly matching TRBD2 (5 bases). V was cut by 3 bases and J by 4 bases, with 14 bases left in between. Germline lookup yields CDR1 LNHDA and CDR2 SQIVND (reference sequence). CDR3 length: 15 residues. The DNA of the CDR3 is TGTGCCAGTAGTATCGGGGTGGCGCCCCCAGATACGCAGTATTTT. It codes for CASSIGVAPPDTQYF.

The sample holds a few counts of this clone. The chain uses TRBV30 and TRBJ1-2; D possibly corresponds to TRBD1 (6 bases). The CDR3 runs to 16 residues. Trimming removed 4 bases at V and 3 bases at J, with 21 bases between. Looked up from germline, CDR1 is GTSNPN and CDR2 is SVGIG (reference sequence). This chain's CDR3 is CAWTLGPGEGDYGYTF. The DNA for the CDR3 is TGTGCCTGGACCCTAGGTCCGGGCGAGGGGGACTATGGCTACACCTTC. The entire variable domain, with the rest obtained from reference TRBV30 and TRBJ1-2, is as follows: SQTIHQWPATLVQPVGSPLSLECTVEGTSNPNLYWYRQAAGRGLQLLFYSVGIGQISSEVPQNLSASRPQDRQFILSSKKLLLSDSGFYLCAWTLGPGEGDYGYTFGSGTRLTVV.

The CDR3 DNA reads TGTGCCAGCAGTTCCCCGGGACTAGCGTTGTACGAGCAGTACTTC. Protein sequence: CASSSPGLALYEQYF. The rearrangement uses TRBV27 and TRBJ2-7; TRBD2 agrees at 10 bases. V lost 4 bases, J lost 4 bases, and 7 bases stayed unmatched. There are 15 residues in the CDR3. Germline V lookup: CDR1 MNHEY, CDR2 SMNVEV (reference sequence).

For this clone: At one boundary the junction diverges from the germline segment, which might be a read error. Other DNA sequences in the same sample also yield this CDR3. The CDR3 here is CASIPSGGVGNSPLHF. The CDR3, as DNA: TGTGCCAGCATCCCGAGCGGAGGGGTTGGTAATTCCCCCCTCCACTTT. J is TRBJ1-6 and V is TRBV2, with D maybe TRBD1 (5 bases). Germline V gene lookup returns CDR1 SNHLY and CDR2 FYNNEI. The CDR3 is 16 residues long.